A selection of T cell receptor beta chains follows, all from one sample in a study of blood T cell repertoires in COVID-19. Measured with immunoSEQ multiplex PCR; TCRdb has only the in-frame clones, and not every one. The sample carries under 250,000 clones, 83% recorded once. The sample consisted of PBMCs or T cells enriched from blood (not recorded which). The receptor set was obtained from a woman in her forties who had been exposed to COVID-19. CDR3s include the opening cysteine and the closing phenylalanine or tryptophan. The D gene is left open where the match is weak. Clone size is stated in some rows and not others, as once, few, many or a class when expanded.

V,J,size,D,CDR3,DNA
TRBV19,TRBJ1-6,.,TRBD1,CASSIGDRGLSPLHF,TGTGCCAGTAGTATCGGGGACAGGGGGCTCTCACCCCTCCACTTT
TRBV11-2,TRBJ1-3,.,.,CASSYSGSGNTIYF,TGTGCCAGCAGCTACTCCGGGTCCGGAAACACCATATATTTT
TRBV28,TRBJ2-5,once,TRBD1,CASSPRTGPEGETQYF,TGTGCCAGCAGTCCAAGGACAGGTCCAGAGGGAGAGACCCAGTACTTC
TRBV2,TRBJ2-3,.,TRBD2,CASSRAGDTDTQYF,TGTGCCAGCAGTAGAGCGGGGGACACAGATACGCAGTATTTT
TRBV19,TRBJ2-2,.,TRBD1,CASSVTGVQGGELFF,TGTGCCAGTAGTGTAACAGGGGTTCAGGGCGGGGAGCTGTTTTTT
TRBV28,TRBJ1-5,.,.,CASSLWAGNQPQHF,TGTGCCAGCAGTTTATGGGCGGGGAACCAGCCCCAGCATTTT
TRBV28,TRBJ2-7,once,TRBD1,CASNGGQGTDEQYF,TGTGCCAGCAACGGGGGACAGGGGACAGACGAGCAGTACTTC
TRBV7-3,TRBJ2-1,.,.,CASSPGPPTLGAYNEQFF,TGTGCCAGCAGCCCTGGCCCCCCAACCCTGGGGGCGTACAATGAGCAGTTCTTC
TRBV4-1,TRBJ1-1,.,TRBD1,CASSRGQGMNTEAFF,TGCGCCAGCAGCCGGGGACAGGGCATGAACACTGAAGCTTTCTTT
TRBV15,TRBJ1-3,.,TRBD1,CATSDRAYGNTIYF,TGTGCCACCAGCGACAGGGCTTATGGAAACACCATATATTTT
TRBV5-5,TRBJ1-1,.,.,CASSPGQLFTLTEAFF,TGTGCCAGCAGCCCCGGACAGCTCTTTACTCTCACTGAAGCTTTCTTT
TRBV4-1,TRBJ1-1,.,.,CASSQFIRERDTEAFF,TGCGCCAGCAGCCAATTTATCCGGGAGCGGGACACTGAAGCTTTCTTT
TRBV19,TRBJ1-2,.,TRBD1,CASSMQSAGGESLYGYTF,TGTGCCAGTAGTATGCAGTCGGCAGGGGGCGAGTCGCTATATGGCTACACCTTC
TRBV6-1,TRBJ1-5,.,.,CASSELTYYPPQHF,TGTGCCAGCAGTGAACTCACCTACTATCCTCCCCAGCATTTT
TRBV2,TRBJ2-1,.,TRBD2,CATWGSGPRDEQFF,TGTGCCACTTGGGGTAGCGGGCCTAGGGATGAGCAGTTCTTC
TRBV4-2,TRBJ1-5,.,.,CASSQDLGGNQPQHF,TGTGCCAGCAGCCAAGATCTCGGAGGCAATCAGCCCCAGCATTTT
TRBV10-3,TRBJ2-1,.,.,CAITGTSRLDEQFF,TGTGCCATCACCGGAACTAGTAGGTTAGATGAGCAGTTCTTC
TRBV5-1,TRBJ1-6,.,.,CASSPEQDSPLHF,TGCGCCAGCAGCCCGGAACAGGATTCACCCCTCCACTTT
TRBV24-1,TRBJ2-1,.,TRBD2,CATSERTSGDNEQFF,TGTGCCACCAGTGAGCGGACTAGCGGGGACAATGAGCAGTTCTTC
TRBV14,TRBJ1-6,.,TRBD1,CASSQDQDRAASPLHF,TGTGCCAGCAGCCAAGATCAGGACAGGGCCGCCTCACCCCTCCACTTT
TRBV7-9,TRBJ1-1,.,.,CASSVEADTEAFF,TGTGCCAGCAGCGTGGAGGCGGACACTGAAGCTTTCTTT
TRBV19,TRBJ2-5,.,TRBD2,CASSIASRGGETQYF,TGTGCCAGTAGTATAGCTTCCCGCGGGGGAGAGACCCAGTACTTC
TRBV19,TRBJ1-1,.,.,CASTAWGGTEAFF,TGTGCCAGTACCGCCTGGGGGGGCACTGAAGCTTTCTTT
TRBV7-2,TRBJ2-7,.,.,CASSLAAVSSYEQYF,TGTGCCAGCAGCTTAGCTGCAGTCAGCTCCTACGAGCAGTACTTC
TRBV7-3,TRBJ2-2,.,.,CASSLDTQPVTGELFF,TGTGCCAGCAGCTTAGATACTCAACCCGTAACCGGGGAGCTGTTTTTT
TRBV5-1,TRBJ2-5,.,.,CASRNVRRETQYF,TGCGCCAGCAGGAACGTCCGTCGGGAGACCCAGTACTTC
TRBV6-1,TRBJ2-7,.,TRBD1,CASSEGQGGSYEQYF,TGTGCCAGCAGTGAAGGACAGGGGGGATCCTACGAGCAGTACTTC
TRBV7-8,TRBJ1-1,once,.,CASSLFLVDIGSEAFF,TGTGCCAGCAGCTTATTCTTAGTGGACATAGGCTCTGAAGCTTTCTTT
TRBV6-5,TRBJ2-2,.,TRBD1,CASRETGGGTGELFF,TGTGCCAGCAGAGAGACAGGGGGCGGCACCGGGGAGCTGTTTTTT
TRBV7-2,TRBJ1-1,.,TRBD1,CASRAGGGTEAFF,TGTGCCAGCAGGGCAGGGGGCGGGACTGAAGCTTTCTTT
TRBV9,TRBJ2-7,.,TRBD1,CASSVSEGALPHF,TGTGCCAGCAGCGTATCAGAGGGGGCTCTCCCCCACTTC
TRBV27,TRBJ1-1,.,.,CASSPQGLVSNTEAFF,TGTGCCAGCTCTCCCCAGGGGCTGGTTTCGAACACTGAAGCTTTCTTT
TRBV7-2,TRBJ2-7,.,.,CASSGGTYEQYF,TGTGCCAGCAGCGGGGGGACCTACGAGCAGTACTTC
TRBV7-2,TRBJ2-5,.,TRBD2,CASSLTSGRQETQYF,TGTGCCAGCAGCCTAACTAGCGGGAGGCAAGAGACCCAGTACTTC
TRBV7-3,TRBJ1-1,.,.,CASSSMGQGANTEAFF,TGTGCCAGCAGCTCAATGGGCCAGGGTGCGAACACTGAAGCTTTCTTT
TRBV5-1,TRBJ2-1,.,TRBD2,CASSLGLAGNNEQFF,TGCGCCAGCAGCCTTGGACTAGCGGGGAACAATGAGCAGTTCTTC
TRBV29-1,TRBJ2-5,.,.,CSVGGHQETQYF,TGCAGCGTCGGAGGCCACCAAGAGACCCAGTACTTC
TRBV3-1/TRBV3-2,TRBJ1-2,few,.,CASSGMTAGYTF,TGTGCCAGCAGCGGGATGACAGCTGGCTACACCTTC
TRBV5-1,TRBJ1-1,few,.,CASRQEEGEAFF,TGCGCCAGCAGACAGGAGGAGGGTGAAGCTTTCTTT
TRBV6-6,TRBJ1-4,.,TRBD1,CASTDGGQGLEKLFF,TGTGCCAGCACCGATGGGGGACAGGGGCTTGAAAAACTGTTTTTT
TRBV28,TRBJ1-5,.,TRBD1,CASSLWGDRASNQPQHF,TGTGCCAGCAGTTTATGGGGGGACAGGGCCAGCAATCAGCCCCAGCATTTT
TRBV6-5,TRBJ2-7,.,TRBD1,CASSTGQDNEQYF,TGTGCCAGCAGTACCGGACAGGACAACGAGCAGTACTTC